The 6 T cell receptor beta chains below come from one sample, sequenced in a study of beta chain features in type 1 diabetes. Every isolated RNA sample was fully reverse transcribed, so sequencing captured expressed TCRB transcripts. TCRdb's copy holds only in-frame clones and misses some; the assay was immunoSEQ multiplex PCR. Altogether roughly 250,000 clones are present, around 68% being singletons, with the ten largest covering around 0.05%. The sequencing input was naive CD4+ T cells from blood. The receptors stem from a man in his thirties or forties in good health.

The gene calls are TRBV11-2 and TRBJ1-1; tentatively, D is TRBD1 (6 bases). Trimming cost V 4 bases and J 1 base, with 10 bases left between them. Germline V gene sequence: CDR1 SGHAT, CDR2 FQNNGV. The CDR3 has 14 amino acids. The DNA for the CDR3 is TGTGCCAGCAGCTCCAAGGGGGGGAACACTGAAGCTTTCTTT. Amino acids: CASSSKGGNTEAFF.

This chain connects TRBV30 to TRBJ2-5; D is possibly TRBD1 or TRBD2 (5 bases each). This CDR3 contains 14 residues. Germline CDR1 is GTSNPN and CDR2 is SVGIG (reference sequence). The germline V and J ends were trimmed by 4 bases and 3 bases, with 15 bases remaining between them. As DNA, the CDR3 is TGTGCCTGGACCATCGGGGCGACAAAAGAGACCCAGTACTTC. It translates to CAWTIGATKETQYF.

The chain is built from TRBV2 and TRBJ2-7, with 9 bases fitting TRBD1. Germline loops: CDR1 SNHLY, CDR2 FYNNEI. J lost 3 bases, V lost 7 bases, and 7 bases had no gene match. The CDR3 spans 14 residues. As DNA, the CDR3 is TGTGCCAGCACAGAGGACAGGGGATACTACGAGCAGTACTTC. Protein sequence: CASTEDRGYYEQYF.

The chain carries TRBV29-1 and TRBJ2-7; D might be TRBD1 or TRBD2, each matching 6 bases. Trimming shortened V by 5 bases and J by 2 bases, and 13 bases separated the two germline ends. CDR1 and CDR2 (germline): SQVTM, ANQGSEA. The CDR3 has 13 residues. CDR3 nucleotides: TGCAGCGTTCGGGGGCTCGTGACCTACGAGCAGTACTTC. Protein sequence: CSVRGLVTYEQYF.

This rearrangement joins TRBV7-9 to TRBJ2-3; the D gene could be TRBD1 or TRBD2 (6 bases each). The CDR3 runs to 15 residues. Germline V CDR1 and CDR2: SEHNR, FQNEAQ (reference sequence). With 7 bases removed from V and 0 bases from J, the gap between germline ends came to 14 bases. CDR3: CASTQGTGSTDTQYF. The CDR3 DNA is TGTGCCAGCACCCAGGGGACTGGAAGCACAGATACGCAGTATTTT.

This clone has just a few counts. The V and J genes are TRBV4-3 and TRBJ2-7, with D hard to call. The CDR3 contains 13 residues. V was trimmed by 5 bases and J by 2 bases, leaving 10 bases between them. CDR1 and CDR2 (germline): LGHNA, YSLEER. DNA for the CDR3: TGCGCCAGCAGCGCCGAGCAAACCTACGAGCAGTACTTC. Its translation is CASSAEQTYEQYF.